This entry features one TCR beta chain sequence. The record originates from a study of blood T cell repertoires in COVID-19. For the study at large: COVID-19 samples from acute and convalescent phases originated in the United States, Italy and Spain.

Trimming removed 8 bases at V and 6 bases at J, with 17 bases between. CDR3 length equals 13 residues. Germline V gene sequence: CDR1 MNHEY, CDR2 SMNVEV (reference sequence). Per the study methods: Reference gene primer amplification in the assay estimated nucleated cell counts. Data came from immunoSEQ multiplex PCR; TCRdb stores just in-frame clones and leaves some out. The V and J calls and clone size are taken from that table; D and trimming were inferred from the DNA. The sample includes 250,000 to 350,000 clones, 88% of them seen just once. This receptor was identified in a woman aged 45-60 years with active or convalescent COVID-19. This chain uses TRBV27 with TRBJ2-7, with D tentatively TRBD1 (6 bases). The specimen sequenced was peripheral blood. CDR3 bases: TGTGCCAGCGTCAACAGGGACCTGGGCGAGCAGTACTTC. Protein: CASVNRDLGEQYF.